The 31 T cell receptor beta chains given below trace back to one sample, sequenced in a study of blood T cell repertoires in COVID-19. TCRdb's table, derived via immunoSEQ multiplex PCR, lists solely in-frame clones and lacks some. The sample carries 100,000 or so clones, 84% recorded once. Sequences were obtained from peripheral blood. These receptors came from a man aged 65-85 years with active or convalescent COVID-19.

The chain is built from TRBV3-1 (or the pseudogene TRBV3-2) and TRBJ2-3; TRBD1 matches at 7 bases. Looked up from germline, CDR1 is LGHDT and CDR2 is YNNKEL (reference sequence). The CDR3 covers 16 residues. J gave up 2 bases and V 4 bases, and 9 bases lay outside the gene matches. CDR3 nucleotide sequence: TGTGCCAGCAGCCCCCTGGGACAGCTTTTCACAGATACGCAGTATTTT. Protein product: CASSPLGQLFTDTQYF.

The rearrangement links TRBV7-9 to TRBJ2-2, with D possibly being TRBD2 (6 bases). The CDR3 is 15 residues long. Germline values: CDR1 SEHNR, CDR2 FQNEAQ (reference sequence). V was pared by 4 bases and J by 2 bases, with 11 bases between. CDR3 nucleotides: TGTGCCAGCAGCTCCCGGGAGACTAACACCGGGGAGCTGTTTTTT. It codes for CASSSRETNTGELFF.

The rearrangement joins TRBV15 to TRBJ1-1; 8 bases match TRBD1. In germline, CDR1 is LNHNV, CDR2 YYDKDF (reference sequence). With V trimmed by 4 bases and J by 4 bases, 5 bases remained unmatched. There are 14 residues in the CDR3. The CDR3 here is CATSNPTGATEAFF. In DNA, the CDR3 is TGTGCCACCAGCAACCCGACAGGGGCCACTGAAGCTTTCTTT.

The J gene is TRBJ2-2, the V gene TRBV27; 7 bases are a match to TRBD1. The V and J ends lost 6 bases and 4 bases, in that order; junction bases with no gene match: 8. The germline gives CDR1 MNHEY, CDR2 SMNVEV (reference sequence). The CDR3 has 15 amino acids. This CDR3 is CASRKGGSATGELFF. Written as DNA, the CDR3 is TGTGCCAGCAGGAAAGGGGGCTCGGCCACCGGGGAGCTGTTTTTT.

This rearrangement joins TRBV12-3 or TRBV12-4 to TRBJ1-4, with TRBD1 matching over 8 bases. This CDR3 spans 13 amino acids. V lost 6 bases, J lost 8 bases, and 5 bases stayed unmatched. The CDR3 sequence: CASSQGQEEKLFF. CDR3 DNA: TGTGCCAGCAGCCAGGGACAGGAAGAAAAACTGTTTTTT.

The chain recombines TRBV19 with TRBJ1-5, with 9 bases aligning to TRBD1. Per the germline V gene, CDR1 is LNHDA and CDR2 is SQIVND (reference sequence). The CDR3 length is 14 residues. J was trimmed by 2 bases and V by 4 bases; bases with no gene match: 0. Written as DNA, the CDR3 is TGTGCCAGTAGTAGACAGGGGGGCAATCAGCCCCAGCATTTT. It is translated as CASSRQGGNQPQHF.

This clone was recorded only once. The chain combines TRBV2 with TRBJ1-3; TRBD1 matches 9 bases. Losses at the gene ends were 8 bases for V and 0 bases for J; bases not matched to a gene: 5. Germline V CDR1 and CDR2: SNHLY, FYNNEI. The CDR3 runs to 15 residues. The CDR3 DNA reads TGTGCCAGCGGCGGGGACAGGGCCTCTGGAAACACCATATATTTT. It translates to CASGGDRASGNTIYF.

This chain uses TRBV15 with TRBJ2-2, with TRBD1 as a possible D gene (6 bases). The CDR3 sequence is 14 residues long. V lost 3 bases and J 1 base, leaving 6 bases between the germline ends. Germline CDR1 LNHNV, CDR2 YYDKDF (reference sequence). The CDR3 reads CATSRGQNTGELFF. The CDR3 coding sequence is TGTGCCACCAGCAGGGGACAGAACACCGGGGAGCTGTTTTTT. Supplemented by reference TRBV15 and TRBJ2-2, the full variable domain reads DAMVIQNPRYQVTQFGKPVTLSCSQTLNHNVMYWYQQKSSQAPKLLFHYYDKDFNNEADTPDNFQSRRPNTSFCFLDIRSPGLGDTAMYLCATSRGQNTGELFFGEGSRLTVL.

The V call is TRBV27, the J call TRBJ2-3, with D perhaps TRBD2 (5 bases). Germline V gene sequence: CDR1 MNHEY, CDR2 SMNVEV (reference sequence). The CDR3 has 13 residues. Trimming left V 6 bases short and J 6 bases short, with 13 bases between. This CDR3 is CASRKLRGDTQYF. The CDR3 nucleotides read TGTGCCAGCAGAAAGCTCCGGGGTGATACGCAGTATTTT.

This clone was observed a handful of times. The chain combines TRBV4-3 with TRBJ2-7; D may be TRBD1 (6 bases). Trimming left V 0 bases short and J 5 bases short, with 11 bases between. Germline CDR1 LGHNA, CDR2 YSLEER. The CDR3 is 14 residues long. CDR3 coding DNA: TGCGCCAGCAGCCAAGACGGGACAAGCGACGAGCAGTACTTC. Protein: CASSQDGTSDEQYF.

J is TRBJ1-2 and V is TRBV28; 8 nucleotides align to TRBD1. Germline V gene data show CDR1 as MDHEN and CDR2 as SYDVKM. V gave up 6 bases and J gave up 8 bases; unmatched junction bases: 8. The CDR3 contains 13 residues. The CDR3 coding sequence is TGTGCCAGCAGACCAGGGGGCGCAGGAGGCTACACCTTC. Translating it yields CASRPGGAGGYTF.

CDR3 in amino acids: CASSLDPSQTQYF. The CDR3 region has the DNA TGTGCCAGCAGCCTTGATCCGAGCCAGACCCAGTACTTC. The chain carries TRBV3-1 (or the pseudogene TRBV3-2) and TRBJ2-5; D unclear. Per germline, CDR1 LGHDT and CDR2 YNNKEL (reference sequence). This CDR3 is built from 13 residues. Trimming took 4 bases from V and 6 from J, leaving 12 bases between them.

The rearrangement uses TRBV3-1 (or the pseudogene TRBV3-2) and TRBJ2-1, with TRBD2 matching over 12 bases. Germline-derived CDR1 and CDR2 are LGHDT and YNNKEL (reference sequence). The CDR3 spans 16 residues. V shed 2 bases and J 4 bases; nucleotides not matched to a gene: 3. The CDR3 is CASSQTLAGGYNEQFF. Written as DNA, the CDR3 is TGTGCCAGCAGCCAAACCCTAGCGGGGGGGTACAATGAGCAGTTCTTC.

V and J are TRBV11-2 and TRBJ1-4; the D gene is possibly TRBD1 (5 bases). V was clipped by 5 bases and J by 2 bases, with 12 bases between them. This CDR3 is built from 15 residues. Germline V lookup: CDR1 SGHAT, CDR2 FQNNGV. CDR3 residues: CASSPLGGTNEKLFF. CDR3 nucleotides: TGTGCCAGCAGCCCTCTGGGGGGGACTAATGAAAAACTGTTTTTT.

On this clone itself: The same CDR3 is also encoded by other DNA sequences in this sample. The CDR3 bases are TGTGCCAGCAGCGTAGGAGGTCGAGGCTACGAGCAGTACTTC. Protein: CASSVGGRGYEQYF. This chain uses TRBV9 with TRBJ2-7; D unclear. In germline, CDR1 is SGDLS, CDR2 YYNGEE. The CDR3 has 14 amino acids. V was pared by 0 bases and J by 3 bases, with 10 bases between. The entire variable domain, with the rest obtained from reference TRBV9 and TRBJ2-7, is as follows: DSGVTQTPKHLITATGQRVTLRCSPRSGDLSVYWYQQSLDQGLQFLIQYYNGEERAKGNILERFSAQQFPDLHSELNLSSLELGDSALYFCASSVGGRGYEQYFGPGTRLTVT.

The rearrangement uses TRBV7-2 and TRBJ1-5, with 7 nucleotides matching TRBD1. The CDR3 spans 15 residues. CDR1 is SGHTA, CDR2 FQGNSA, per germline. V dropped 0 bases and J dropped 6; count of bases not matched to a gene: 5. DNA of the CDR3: TGTGCCAGCAGCTTAGCCTTGACAGGGTTTCAGCCCCAGCATTTT. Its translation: CASSLALTGFQPQHF.

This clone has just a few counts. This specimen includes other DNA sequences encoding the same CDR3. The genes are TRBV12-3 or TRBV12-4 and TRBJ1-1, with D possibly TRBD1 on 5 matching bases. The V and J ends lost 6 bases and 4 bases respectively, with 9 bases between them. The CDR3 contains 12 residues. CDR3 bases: TGTGCCAGCAGCCCGGGGGGCACTGAAGCTTTCTTT. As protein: CASSPGGTEAFF.

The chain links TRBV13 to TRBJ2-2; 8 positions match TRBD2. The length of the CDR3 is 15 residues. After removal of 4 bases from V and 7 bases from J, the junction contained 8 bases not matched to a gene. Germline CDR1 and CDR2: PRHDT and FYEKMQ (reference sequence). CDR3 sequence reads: CASSSERGIGGELFF. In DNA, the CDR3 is TGTGCCAGCAGCTCTGAGCGGGGGATCGGCGGGGAGCTGTTTTTT.

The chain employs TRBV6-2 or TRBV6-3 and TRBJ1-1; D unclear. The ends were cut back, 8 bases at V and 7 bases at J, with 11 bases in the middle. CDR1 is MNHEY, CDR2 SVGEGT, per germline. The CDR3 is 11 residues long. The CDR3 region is CASCLGNEAFF. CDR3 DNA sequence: TGTGCCAGCTGCCTCGGGAATGAAGCTTTCTTT.

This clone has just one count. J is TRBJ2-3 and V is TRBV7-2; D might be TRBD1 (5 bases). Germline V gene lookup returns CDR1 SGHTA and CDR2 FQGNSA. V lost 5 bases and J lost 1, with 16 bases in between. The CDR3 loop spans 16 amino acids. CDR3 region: CASSPQGSWGTDTQYF. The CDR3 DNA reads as TGTGCCAGCAGCCCCCAGGGATCTTGGGGCACAGATACGCAGTATTTT.

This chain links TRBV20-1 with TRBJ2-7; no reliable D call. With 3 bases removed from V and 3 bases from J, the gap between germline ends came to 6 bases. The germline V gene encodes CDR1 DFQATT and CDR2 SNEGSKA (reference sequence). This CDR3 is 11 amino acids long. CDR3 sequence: CSASSGYEQYF. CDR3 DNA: TGCAGTGCTAGTTCCGGCTACGAGCAGTACTTC.

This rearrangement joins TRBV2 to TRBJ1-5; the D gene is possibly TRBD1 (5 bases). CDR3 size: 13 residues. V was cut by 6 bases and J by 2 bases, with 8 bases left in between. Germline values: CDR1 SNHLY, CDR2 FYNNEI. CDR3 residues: CASSDSRNQPQHF. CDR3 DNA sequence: TGTGCCAGCAGCGACAGCCGCAATCAGCCCCAGCATTTT.

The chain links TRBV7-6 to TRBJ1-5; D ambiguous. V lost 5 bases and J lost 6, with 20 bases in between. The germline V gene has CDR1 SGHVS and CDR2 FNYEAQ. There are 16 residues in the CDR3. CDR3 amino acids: CASSASVQKIGQPQHF. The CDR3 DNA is TGTGCCAGCAGCGCAAGCGTCCAAAAAATTGGTCAGCCCCAGCATTTT.

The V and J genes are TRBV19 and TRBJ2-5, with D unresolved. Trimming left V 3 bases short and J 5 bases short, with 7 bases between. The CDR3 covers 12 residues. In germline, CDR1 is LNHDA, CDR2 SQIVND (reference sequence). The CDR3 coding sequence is TGTGCCAGTAGTATTTTCGCGGAGACCCAGTACTTC. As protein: CASSIFAETQYF.

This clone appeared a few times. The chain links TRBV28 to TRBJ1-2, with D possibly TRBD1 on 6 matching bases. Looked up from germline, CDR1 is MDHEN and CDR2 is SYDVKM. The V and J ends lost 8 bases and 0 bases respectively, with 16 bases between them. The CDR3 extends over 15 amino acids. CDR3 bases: TGTGCCAGCCGTCGTCAGGGGCCCTCTAACTATGGCTACACCTTC. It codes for CASRRQGPSNYGYTF.

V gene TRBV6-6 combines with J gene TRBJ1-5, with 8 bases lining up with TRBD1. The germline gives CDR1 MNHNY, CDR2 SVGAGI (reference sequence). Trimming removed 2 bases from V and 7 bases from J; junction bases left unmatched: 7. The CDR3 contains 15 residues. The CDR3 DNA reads TGTGCCAGCAGTTACCGCCAGGGGGCGGAACAGCCCCAGCATTTT. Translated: CASSYRQGAEQPQHF.

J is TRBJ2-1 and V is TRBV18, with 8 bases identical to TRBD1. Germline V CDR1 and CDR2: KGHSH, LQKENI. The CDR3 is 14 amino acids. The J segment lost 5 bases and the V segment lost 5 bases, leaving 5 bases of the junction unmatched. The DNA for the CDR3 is TGTGCCAGCTCAACAAGGACAGGGAACAATGAGCAGTTCTTC. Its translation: CASSTRTGNNEQFF.

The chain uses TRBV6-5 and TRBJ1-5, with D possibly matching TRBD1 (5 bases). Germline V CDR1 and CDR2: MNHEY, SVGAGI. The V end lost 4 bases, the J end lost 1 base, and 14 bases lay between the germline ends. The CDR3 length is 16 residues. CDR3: CASSSVASGSNQPQHF. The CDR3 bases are TGTGCCAGCAGTTCCGTGGCGTCAGGGAGCAATCAGCCCCAGCATTTT.

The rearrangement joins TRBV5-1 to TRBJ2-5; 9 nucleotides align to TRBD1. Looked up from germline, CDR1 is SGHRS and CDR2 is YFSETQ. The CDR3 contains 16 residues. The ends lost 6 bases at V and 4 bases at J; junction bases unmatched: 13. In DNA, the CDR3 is TGCGCCAGCACCCATCGAGGGGACAGGGTGGGAGAGACCCAGTACTTC. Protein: CASTHRGDRVGETQYF.

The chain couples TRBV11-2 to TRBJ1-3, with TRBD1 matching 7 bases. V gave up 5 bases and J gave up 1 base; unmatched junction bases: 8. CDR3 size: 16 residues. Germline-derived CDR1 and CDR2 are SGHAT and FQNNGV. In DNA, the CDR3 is TGTGCCAGCAGCCCCCCCGGGACAGCTTCTGGAAACACCATATATTTT. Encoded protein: CASSPPGTASGNTIYF.

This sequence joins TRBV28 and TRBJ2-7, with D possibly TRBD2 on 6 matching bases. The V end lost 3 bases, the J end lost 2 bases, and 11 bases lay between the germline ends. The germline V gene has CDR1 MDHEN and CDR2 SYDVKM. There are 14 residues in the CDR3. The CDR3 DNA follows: TGTGCCAGCAGTTTTGGAGGGAGTACCTACGAGCAGTACTTC. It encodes CASSFGGSTYEQYF.